These 8 T cell receptor beta chains were all obtained from the same sample, sequenced in a study of blood T cell repertoires in COVID-19. Only in-frame clones appear in the TCRdb table, and some are missing; sequencing was by immunoSEQ multiplex PCR. The top ten hold about 5.7% of the sample, which has 250,000 to 350,000 clones, around 87% seen once. What was sequenced was PBMCs or T cells enriched from blood (not recorded which). These receptor sequences come from a woman aged 25 to 39 who had recovered from COVID-19.

This chain joins TRBV15 and TRBJ1-2, with D possibly TRBD1 on 5 matching bases. V was cut by 0 bases and J by 1 base, with 9 bases left in between. This CDR3 is built from 15 residues. Germline V CDR1 and CDR2: LNHNV, YYDKDF (reference sequence). The CDR3 DNA follows: TGTGCCACCAGCAGAGATCGGGGGATTAACTATGGCTACACCTTC. This sequence encodes CATSRDRGINYGYTF.

The chain is built from TRBV10-1 and TRBJ2-3, with 9 bases fitting TRBD2. Looked up from germline, CDR1 is WNHNN and CDR2 is SYGVQD (reference sequence). This CDR3 comprises 15 residues. J lost 2 bases, V lost 2 bases, and 2 bases had no gene match. The CDR3 DNA reads TGCGCCAGCAGTGAGGCTAGCGGGATCACAGATACGCAGTATTTT. Translation gives CASSEASGITDTQYF.

This clone showed up just a few times. The chain combines TRBV7-6 with TRBJ1-1; TRBD1 matches at 7 bases. J was trimmed by 10 bases and V by 5 bases; bases with no gene match: 22. This CDR3 spans 17 amino acids. Germline lookup yields CDR1 SGHVS and CDR2 FNYEAQ. The CDR3 bases are TGTGCCAGCAGCCTAATGGAGGGGGAAACAGGGGTTGGCGGAGCTTTCTTT. This codes for CASSLMEGETGVGGAFF.

V gene TRBV6-5 combines with J gene TRBJ1-6; 7 bases are a match to TRBD1. The J segment lost 6 bases and the V segment lost 4 bases, leaving 9 bases of the junction unmatched. The CDR3 sequence is 16 residues long. Germline-derived CDR1 and CDR2 are MNHEY and SVGAGI. The CDR3 spells CASSFLGRGFNSPLHF. The DNA of the CDR3 is TGTGCCAGCAGTTTCCTGGGCAGGGGGTTTAATTCACCCCTCCACTTT.

This clone has a handful of counts. The chain employs TRBV27 and TRBJ2-2, with D possibly being TRBD2 (6 bases). The CDR3 length is 15 residues. Trimming stripped 6 bases from V and 4 bases from J, with 15 bases between. Germline CDR1 is MNHEY and CDR2 is SMNVEV (reference sequence). The CDR3, as DNA: TGTGCCAGCAGGGATACGGGACTCTTCACCGGGGAGCTGTTTTTT. It encodes CASRDTGLFTGELFF.

This clone was counted a few times. The rearrangement uses TRBV6-1 and TRBJ1-6; the D gene is possibly TRBD1 (5 bases). V shed 4 bases and J shed 7 bases, with 17 bases lying between them. The CDR3 is made up of 16 amino acids. CDR1 MNHNS and CDR2 SASEGT come from the germline V gene. In DNA form, the CDR3 reads TGTGCCAGCAGTGTGGCCCCGGACACAACAAATTCACCCCTCCACTTT. Its protein is CASSVAPDTTNSPLHF.

The genes are TRBV28 and TRBJ2-5; 10 positions agree with TRBD1. Germline V lookup: CDR1 MDHEN, CDR2 SYDVKM. V shed 3 bases, J shed 3 bases, and the junction held 4 bases outside the gene matches. The CDR3 totals 15 residues. Written as DNA, the CDR3 is TGTGCCAGCAGTTTCGGGGGGACAGGGGAAGAGACCCAGTACTTC. Translated, it gives CASSFGGTGEETQYF.

The chain is built from TRBV6-5 and TRBJ1-2; D gene ambiguous. V was trimmed by 6 bases and J by 8 bases, leaving 19 bases between them. The germline V gene encodes CDR1 MNHEY and CDR2 SVGAGI. The CDR3 has 14 residues. The CDR3 coding sequence is TGTGCCAGCAGAGCCGGGCCTCAAGGAGGCGGCTACACCTTC. Protein product: CASRAGPQGGGYTF.